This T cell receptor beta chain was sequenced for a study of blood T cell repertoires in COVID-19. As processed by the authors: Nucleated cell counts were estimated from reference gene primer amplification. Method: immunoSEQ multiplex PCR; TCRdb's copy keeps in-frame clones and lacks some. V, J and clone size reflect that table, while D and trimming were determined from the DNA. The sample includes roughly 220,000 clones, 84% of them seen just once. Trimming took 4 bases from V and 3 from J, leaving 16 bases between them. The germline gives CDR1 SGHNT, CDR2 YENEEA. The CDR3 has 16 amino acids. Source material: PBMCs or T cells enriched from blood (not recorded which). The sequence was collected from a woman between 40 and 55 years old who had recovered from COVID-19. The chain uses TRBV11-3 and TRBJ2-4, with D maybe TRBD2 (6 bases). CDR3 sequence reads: CASSSTWQGGKNIQYF. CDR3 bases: TGTGCCAGCAGCTCCACCTGGCAGGGAGGCAAAAACATTCAGTACTTC. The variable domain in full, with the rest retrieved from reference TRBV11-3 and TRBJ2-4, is EAGVVQSPRYKIIEKKQPVAFWCNPISGHNTLYWYLQNLGQGPELLIRYENEEAVDDSQLPKDRFSAERLKGVDSTLKIQPAELGDSAVYLCASSSTWQGGKNIQYFGAGTRLSVL.